These 3 T cell receptor beta chains share one sample of origin, sequenced in a study of blood T cell repertoires in COVID-19. Assay used: immunoSEQ multiplex PCR; TCRdb lists only in-frame clones, some missing. The table has fewer than 300,000 clones, approximately 88% seen once. The material sequenced was PBMCs or T cells enriched from blood (not recorded which). The receptors shown here come from a middle-aged woman with acute COVID-19.

In nucleotides, the CDR3 is TGTGCCAGCAGCGCTAGCGGGAGTGTAGATACGCAGTATTTT. Translating it yields CASSASGSVDTQYF. This chain uses TRBV7-9 with TRBJ2-3; the match to TRBD2 covers 10 bases. CDR1 SEHNR and CDR2 FQNEAQ come from the germline V gene (reference sequence). With 5 bases clipped from V and 5 bases from J, the junction kept 4 bases outside the gene matches. The CDR3 is 14 amino acids.

V and J are TRBV6-5 and TRBJ1-2; D not resolved. This CDR3 has 13 residues. Germline V gives CDR1 MNHEY, CDR2 SVGAGI. Trimming took 8 bases from V and 2 from J, leaving 12 bases between them. The DNA for the CDR3 is TGTGCCAGCGGATCGACGGGGAACTATGGCTACACCTTC. It encodes CASGSTGNYGYTF.

This clone was detected only once. The CDR3: CASSQSQGNEQYV. DNA of the CDR3: TGTGCCAGCTCACAAAGTCAGGGAAACGAGCAGTACGTC. The genes are TRBV18 and TRBJ2-7; TRBD1 might be the D (5 bases). Germline lookup yields CDR1 KGHSH and CDR2 LQKENI. The CDR3 runs 13 residues. V was pared by 4 bases and J by 5 bases, with 12 bases between.